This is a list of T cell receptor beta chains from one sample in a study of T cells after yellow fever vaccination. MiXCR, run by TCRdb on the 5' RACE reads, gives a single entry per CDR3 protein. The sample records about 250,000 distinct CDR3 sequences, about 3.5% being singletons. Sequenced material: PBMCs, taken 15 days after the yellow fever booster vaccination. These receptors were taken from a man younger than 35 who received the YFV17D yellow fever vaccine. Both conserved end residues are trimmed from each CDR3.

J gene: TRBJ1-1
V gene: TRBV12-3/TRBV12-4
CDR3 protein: ASSPTRGEAF

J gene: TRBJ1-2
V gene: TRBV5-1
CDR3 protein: ASSRGDRVNSNYGYT

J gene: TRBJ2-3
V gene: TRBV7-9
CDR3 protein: ASSLEGAGTQY

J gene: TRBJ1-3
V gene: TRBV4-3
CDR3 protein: ASSQDRGGRDTIY

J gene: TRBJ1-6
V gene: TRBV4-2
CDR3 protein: ASSQDRNSPLH

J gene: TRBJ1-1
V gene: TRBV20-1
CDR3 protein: SARRQGRVYTEAF

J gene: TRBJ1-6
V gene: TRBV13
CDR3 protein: ASSSPGQGAKNSPLH

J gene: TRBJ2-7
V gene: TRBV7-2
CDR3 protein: ASSLLAHPSYEQY

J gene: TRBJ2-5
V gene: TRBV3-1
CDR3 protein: ASSQAGQYQETQY

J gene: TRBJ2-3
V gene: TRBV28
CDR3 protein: ASRGVLTDTQY

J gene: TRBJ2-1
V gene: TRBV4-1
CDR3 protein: ASSQEGQGADEQF

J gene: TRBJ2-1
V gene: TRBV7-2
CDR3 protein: ASSWSPQGWEQF

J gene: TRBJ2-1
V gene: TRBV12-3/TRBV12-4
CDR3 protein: ASIPGQGVSHEQF

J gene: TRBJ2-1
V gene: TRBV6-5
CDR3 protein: ASSPGTGDHEQF

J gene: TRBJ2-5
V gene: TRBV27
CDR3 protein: ASSFGISETQY

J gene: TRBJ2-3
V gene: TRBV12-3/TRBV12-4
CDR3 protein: ASSLAGVADTQY

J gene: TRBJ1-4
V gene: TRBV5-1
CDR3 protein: ASSSGTGPLEKLF

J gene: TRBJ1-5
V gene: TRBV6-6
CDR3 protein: ASSYSSWTNQPQH

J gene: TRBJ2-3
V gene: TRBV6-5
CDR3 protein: ASSSTYQDTQY

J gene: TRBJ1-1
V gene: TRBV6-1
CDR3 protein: ASSEGPGGTEAF

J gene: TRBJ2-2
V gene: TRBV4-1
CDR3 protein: ASSQATTSGTGELF

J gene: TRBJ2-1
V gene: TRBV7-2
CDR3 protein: ASSFREGEQF

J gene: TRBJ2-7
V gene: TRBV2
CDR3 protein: ASTRYRQGVGGEQY

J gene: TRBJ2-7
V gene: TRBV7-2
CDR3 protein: ASSFVPTYEQY